The TCR beta chain under discussion was sequenced for a study of a mutant IDH1 vaccine in newly diagnosed glioma. Study-wide context: Of treated patients, approximately 60% were men and about 38% women, averaging around 40 years. Patients arrived already treated with radiotherapy, temozolomide, or both, most having had both. The study held visit V12 at week 35 and visit V13 at week 47.

Study-wide results and caveats: The study observed vaccine-induced immune responses in about 93% of patients.

A remark on this clone: Its specificity is unknown.

Time point defined: week 35, safety follow-up. Doses consisted of 300 ug of mutant IDH1 20-mer peptide each, paired with topical imiquimod. The protocol was immunoSEQ multiplex PCR, while the TCRdb copy is restricted to in-frame clones and leaves out a portion. Here the sample spans around 57,000 clones, roughly 84% being singletons. Germline V gene data show CDR1 as MGHRA and CDR2 as YSYEKL. V dropped 1 base and J dropped 2 bases, with 12 bases sitting between them. The CDR3 runs 15 residues. The chain recombines TRBV4-1 with TRBJ2-7; a weak D match, TRBD1 (5 bases). The TCR sequence derives from a man aged 25-45 years with glioma. The specimen was PBMCs, collected from a glioma patient whose treatment included an IDH1 peptide vaccine. The CDR3 DNA sequence: TGCGCCAGCAGCCAAGCGGCAGGGCAAGCCTACGAGCAGTACTTC. As protein: CASSQAAGQAYEQYF.